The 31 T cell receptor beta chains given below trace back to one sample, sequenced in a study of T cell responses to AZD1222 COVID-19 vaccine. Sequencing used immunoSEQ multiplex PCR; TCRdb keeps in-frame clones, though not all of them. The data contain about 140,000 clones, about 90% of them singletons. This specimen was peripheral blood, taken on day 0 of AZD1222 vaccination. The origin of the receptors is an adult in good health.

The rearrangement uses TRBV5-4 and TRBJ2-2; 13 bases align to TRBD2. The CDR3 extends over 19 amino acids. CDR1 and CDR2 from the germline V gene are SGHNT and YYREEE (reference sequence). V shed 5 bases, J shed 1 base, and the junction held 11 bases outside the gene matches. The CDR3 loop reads CASSRRTSGSMLNTGELFF. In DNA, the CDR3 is TGTGCCAGCAGTCGAAGGACTAGCGGGAGCATGTTGAACACCGGGGAGCTGTTTTTT.

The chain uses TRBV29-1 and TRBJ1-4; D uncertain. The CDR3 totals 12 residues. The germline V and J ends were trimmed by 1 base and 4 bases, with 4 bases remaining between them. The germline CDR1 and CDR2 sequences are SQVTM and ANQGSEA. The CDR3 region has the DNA TGCAGCGTTGAAGGCCGTAATGAAAAACTGTTTTTT. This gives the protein CSVEGRNEKLFF.

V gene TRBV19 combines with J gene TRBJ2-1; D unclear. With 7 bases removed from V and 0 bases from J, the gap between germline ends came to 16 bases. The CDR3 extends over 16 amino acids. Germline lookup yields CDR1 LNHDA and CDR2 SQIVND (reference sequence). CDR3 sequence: CASTPGPLVSYNEQFF. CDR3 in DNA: TGTGCCAGTACCCCGGGCCCTCTCGTCTCCTACAATGAGCAGTTCTTC.

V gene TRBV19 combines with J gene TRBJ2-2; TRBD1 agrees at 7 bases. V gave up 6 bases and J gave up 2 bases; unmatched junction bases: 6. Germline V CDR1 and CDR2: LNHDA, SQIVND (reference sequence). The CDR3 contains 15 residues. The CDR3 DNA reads TGTGCCAGTAGGAGGGGGACAGTCAACACCGGGGAGCTGTTTTTT. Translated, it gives CASRRGTVNTGELFF. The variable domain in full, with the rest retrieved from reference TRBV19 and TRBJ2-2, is DGGITQSPKYLFRKEGQNVTLSCEQNLNHDAMYWYRQDPGQGLRLIYYSQIVNDFQKGDIAEGYSVSREKKESFPLTVTSAQKNPTAFYLCASRRGTVNTGELFFGEGSRLTVL.

DNA for the CDR3: TGTGCCCCCCTTAGTCCCGGGAGTGGCGAGCAGTTCTTC. Translated, it gives CAPLSPGSGEQFF. This rearrangement joins TRBV19 to TRBJ2-1, with D tentatively TRBD2 (6 bases). Germline CDR1 is LNHDA and CDR2 is SQIVND (reference sequence). CDR3 length equals 13 residues. V was cut by 11 bases and J by 10 bases, with 21 bases left in between.

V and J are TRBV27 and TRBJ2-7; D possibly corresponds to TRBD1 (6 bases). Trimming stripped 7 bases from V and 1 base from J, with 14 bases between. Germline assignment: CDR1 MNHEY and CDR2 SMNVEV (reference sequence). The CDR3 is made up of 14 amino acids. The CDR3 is CASKSGGNSYEQYF. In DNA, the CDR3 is TGTGCCAGCAAGTCTGGGGGCAATTCCTACGAGCAGTACTTC.

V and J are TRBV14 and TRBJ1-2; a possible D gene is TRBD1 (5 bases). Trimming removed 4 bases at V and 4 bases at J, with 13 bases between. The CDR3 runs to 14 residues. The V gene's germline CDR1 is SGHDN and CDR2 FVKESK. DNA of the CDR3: TGTGCCAGCAGCCCCCCGTGGGGGGGCTATGGCTACACCTTC. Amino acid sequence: CASSPPWGGYGYTF.

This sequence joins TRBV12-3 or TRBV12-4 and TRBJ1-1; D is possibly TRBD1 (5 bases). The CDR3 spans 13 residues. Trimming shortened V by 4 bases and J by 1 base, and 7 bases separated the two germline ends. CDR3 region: CASSWDPNTEAFF. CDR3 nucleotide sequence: TGTGCCAGCAGTTGGGACCCGAACACTGAAGCTTTCTTT.

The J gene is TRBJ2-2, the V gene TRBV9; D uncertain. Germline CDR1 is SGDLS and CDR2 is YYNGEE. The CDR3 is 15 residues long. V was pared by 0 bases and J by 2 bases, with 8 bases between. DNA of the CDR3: TGTGCCAGCAGCGTAGTAAGGCAAAACACCGGGGAGCTGTTTTTT. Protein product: CASSVVRQNTGELFF.

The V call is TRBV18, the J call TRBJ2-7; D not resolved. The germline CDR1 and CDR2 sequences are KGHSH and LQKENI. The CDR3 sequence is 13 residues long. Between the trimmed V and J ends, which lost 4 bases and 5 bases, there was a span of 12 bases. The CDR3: CASSLIRPDEQYF. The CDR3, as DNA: TGTGCCAGCTCACTTATTAGACCTGACGAGCAGTACTTC.

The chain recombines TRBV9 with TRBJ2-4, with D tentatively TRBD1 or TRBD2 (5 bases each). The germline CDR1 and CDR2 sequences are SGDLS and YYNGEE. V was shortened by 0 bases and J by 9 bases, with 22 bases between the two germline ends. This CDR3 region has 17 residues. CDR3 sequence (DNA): TGTGCCAGCAGCGTAGGTTCCGGGGACGGGCTCGAGGGCATTCAGTACTTC. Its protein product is CASSVGSGDGLEGIQYF.

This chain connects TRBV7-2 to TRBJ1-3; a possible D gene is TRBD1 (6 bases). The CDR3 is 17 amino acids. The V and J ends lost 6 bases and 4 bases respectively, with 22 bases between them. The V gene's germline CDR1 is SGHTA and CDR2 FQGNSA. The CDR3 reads CASSIGTGTRSGNTIYF. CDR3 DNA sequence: TGTGCCAGCAGTATCGGGACGGGGACAAGGTCGGGAAACACCATATATTTT.

CDR3 loop: CASSESSGALYEQYF. The CDR3 DNA reads TGCGCCAGCAGTGAGTCGAGTGGGGCTCTCTACGAGCAGTACTTC. The chain employs TRBV10-2 and TRBJ2-7; possible D gene TRBD1, 5 bases. Germline assignment: CDR1 WSHSY and CDR2 SAAADI. The CDR3 has 15 amino acids. V shed 0 bases and J shed 3 bases, with 12 bases lying between them.

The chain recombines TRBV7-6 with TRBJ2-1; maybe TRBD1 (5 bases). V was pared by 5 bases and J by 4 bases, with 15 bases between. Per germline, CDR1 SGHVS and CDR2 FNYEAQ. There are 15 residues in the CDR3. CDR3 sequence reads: CASSTPVTEYNEQFF. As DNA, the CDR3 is TGTGCCAGCAGCACCCCCGTGACAGAATACAATGAGCAGTTCTTC.

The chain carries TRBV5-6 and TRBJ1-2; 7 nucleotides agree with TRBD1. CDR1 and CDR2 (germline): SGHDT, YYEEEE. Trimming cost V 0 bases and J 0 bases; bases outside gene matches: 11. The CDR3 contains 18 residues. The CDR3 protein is CASSLVPGQAATNYGYTF. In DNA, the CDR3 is TGTGCCAGCAGCTTGGTTCCTGGACAGGCGGCGACTAACTATGGCTACACCTTC. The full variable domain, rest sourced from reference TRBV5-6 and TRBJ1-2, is DAGVTQSPTHLIKTRGQQVTLRCSPKSGHDTVSWYQQALGQGPQFIFQYYEEEERQRGNFPDRFSGHQFPNYSSELNVNALLLGDSALYLCASSLVPGQAATNYGYTFGSGTRLTVV.

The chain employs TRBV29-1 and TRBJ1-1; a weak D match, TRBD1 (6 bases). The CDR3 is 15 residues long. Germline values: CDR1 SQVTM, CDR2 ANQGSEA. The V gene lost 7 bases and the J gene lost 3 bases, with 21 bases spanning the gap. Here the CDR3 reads CSAPAGQPGYTEAFF. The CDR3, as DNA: TGCAGCGCACCCGCAGGACAGCCCGGTTACACTGAAGCTTTCTTT. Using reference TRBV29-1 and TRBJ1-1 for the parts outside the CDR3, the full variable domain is SAVISQKPSRDICQRGTSLTIQCQVDSQVTMMFWYRQQPGQSLTLIATANQGSEATYESGFVIDKFPISRPNLTFSTLTVSNMSPEDSSIYLCSAPAGQPGYTEAFFGQGTRLTVV.

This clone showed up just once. The CDR3 sequence is CASGLEGQVNSYEQYF. The CDR3 DNA is TGTGCTAGTGGTTTGGAAGGACAGGTAAACTCCTACGAGCAGTACTTC. This chain joins TRBV12-5 and TRBJ2-7, with 7 bases matching TRBD1. The junction had 6 bases not matched to a gene; V was cut back by 1 base and J by 0 bases. The CDR3 is 16 amino acids. CDR1 is LGHNT and CDR2 is FRNRAP in the germline V gene.

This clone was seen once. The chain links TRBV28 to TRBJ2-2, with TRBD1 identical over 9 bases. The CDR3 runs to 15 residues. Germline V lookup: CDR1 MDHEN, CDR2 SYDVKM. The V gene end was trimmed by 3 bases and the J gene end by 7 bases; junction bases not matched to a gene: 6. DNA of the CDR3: TGTGCCAGCAGTTTGACAGGGGGATCTGGCGGGGAGCTGTTTTTT. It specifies CASSLTGGSGGELFF.

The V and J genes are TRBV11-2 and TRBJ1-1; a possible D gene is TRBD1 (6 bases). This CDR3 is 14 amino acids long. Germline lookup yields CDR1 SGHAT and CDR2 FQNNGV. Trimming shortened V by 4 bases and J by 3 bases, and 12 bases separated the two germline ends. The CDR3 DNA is TGTGCCAGCAGCTCTACAGGGTTATACACTGAAGCTTTCTTT. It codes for CASSSTGLYTEAFF.

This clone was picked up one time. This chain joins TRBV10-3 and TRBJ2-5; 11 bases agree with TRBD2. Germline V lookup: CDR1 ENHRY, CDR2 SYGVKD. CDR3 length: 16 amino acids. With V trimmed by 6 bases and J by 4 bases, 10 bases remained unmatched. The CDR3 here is CAISGQLAGESETQYF. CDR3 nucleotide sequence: TGTGCCATCAGCGGTCAACTAGCGGGAGAATCAGAGACCCAGTACTTC.

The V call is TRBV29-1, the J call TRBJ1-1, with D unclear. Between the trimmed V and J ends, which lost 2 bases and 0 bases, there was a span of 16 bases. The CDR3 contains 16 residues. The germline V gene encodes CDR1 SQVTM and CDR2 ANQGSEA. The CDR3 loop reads CSVELSGEFMNTEAFF. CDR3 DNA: TGCAGCGTTGAACTGTCAGGAGAATTTATGAACACTGAAGCTTTCTTT.

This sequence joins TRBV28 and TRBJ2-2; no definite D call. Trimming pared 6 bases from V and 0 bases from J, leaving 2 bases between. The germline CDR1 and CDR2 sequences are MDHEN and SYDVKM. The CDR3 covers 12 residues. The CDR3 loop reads CASRTNTGELFF. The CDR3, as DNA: TGTGCCAGCAGAACGAACACCGGGGAGCTGTTTTTT.

CDR3 in amino acids: CASSLGTGNTGELFF. The CDR3 nucleotides are TGTGCCAGCAGCTTAGGTACAGGGAACACCGGGGAGCTGTTTTTT. The gene calls are TRBV7-6 and TRBJ2-2; weak D call: TRBD1 (5 bases). The length of the CDR3 is 15 residues. Deletions cut 1 base from V and 1 base from J, with 7 bases between. Germline loops: CDR1 SGHVS, CDR2 FNYEAQ.

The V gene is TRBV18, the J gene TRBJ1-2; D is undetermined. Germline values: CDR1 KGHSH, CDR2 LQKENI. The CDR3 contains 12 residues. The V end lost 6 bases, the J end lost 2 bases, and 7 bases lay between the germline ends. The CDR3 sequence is CASSQMNYGYTF. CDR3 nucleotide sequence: TGTGCCAGCTCCCAAATGAACTATGGCTACACCTTC.

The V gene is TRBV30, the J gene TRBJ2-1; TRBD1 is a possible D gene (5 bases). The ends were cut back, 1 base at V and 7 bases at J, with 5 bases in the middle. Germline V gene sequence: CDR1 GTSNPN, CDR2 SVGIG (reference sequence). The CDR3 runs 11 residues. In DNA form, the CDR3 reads TGTGCCTGGAGTGACAGGAATGAGCAGTTCTTC. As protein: CAWSDRNEQFF.

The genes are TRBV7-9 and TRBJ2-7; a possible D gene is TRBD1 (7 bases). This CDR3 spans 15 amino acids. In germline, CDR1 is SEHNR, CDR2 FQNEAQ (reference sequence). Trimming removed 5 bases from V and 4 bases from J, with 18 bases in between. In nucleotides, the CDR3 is TGTGCCAGCAGCCCCCAGGGGGGAGCGTGGTACGAGCAGTACTTC. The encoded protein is CASSPQGGAWYEQYF.

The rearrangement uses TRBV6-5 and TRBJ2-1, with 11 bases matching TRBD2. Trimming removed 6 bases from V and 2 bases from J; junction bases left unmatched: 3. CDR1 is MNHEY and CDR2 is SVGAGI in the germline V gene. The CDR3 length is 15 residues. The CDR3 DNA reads TGTGCCAGCAGGAGTAGCGGGAGGGCCTACAATGAGCAGTTCTTC. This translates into CASRSSGRAYNEQFF.

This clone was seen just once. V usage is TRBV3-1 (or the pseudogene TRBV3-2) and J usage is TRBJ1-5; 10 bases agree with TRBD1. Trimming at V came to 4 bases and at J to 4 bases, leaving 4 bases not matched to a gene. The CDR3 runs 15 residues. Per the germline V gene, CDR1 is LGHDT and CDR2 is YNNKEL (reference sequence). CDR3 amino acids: CASSLGTGENQPQHF. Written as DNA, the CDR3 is TGTGCCAGCAGCCTGGGGACAGGGGAGAATCAGCCCCAGCATTTT.

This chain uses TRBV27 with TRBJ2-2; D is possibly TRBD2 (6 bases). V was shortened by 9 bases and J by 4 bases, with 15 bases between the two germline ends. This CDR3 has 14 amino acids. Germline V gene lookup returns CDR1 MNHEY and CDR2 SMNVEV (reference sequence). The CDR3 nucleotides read TGTGCCAGTACTGGAGGGCCAGGCACCGGGGAGCTGTTTTTT. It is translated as CASTGGPGTGELFF.

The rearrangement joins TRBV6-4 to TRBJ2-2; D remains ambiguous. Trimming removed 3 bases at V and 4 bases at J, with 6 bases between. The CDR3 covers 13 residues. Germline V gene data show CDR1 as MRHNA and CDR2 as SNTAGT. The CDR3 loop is CASSESGTGELFF. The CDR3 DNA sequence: TGTGCCAGCAGTGAGTCAGGCACCGGGGAGCTGTTTTTT.

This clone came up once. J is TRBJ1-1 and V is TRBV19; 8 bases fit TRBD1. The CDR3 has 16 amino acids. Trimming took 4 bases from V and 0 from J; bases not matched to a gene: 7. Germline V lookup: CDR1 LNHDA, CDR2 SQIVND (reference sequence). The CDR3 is CASSTIRQGMNTEAFF. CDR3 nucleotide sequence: TGTGCCAGTAGTACGATTAGACAGGGGATGAACACTGAAGCTTTCTTT.